The rows below give T cell receptor beta chains drawn from one sample of a study of blood T cell repertoires in COVID-19. The assay was immunoSEQ multiplex PCR, and TCRdb's table has in-frame clones only and misses some. The sample contains about 210,000 clones, around four fifths of which appear only once. Source material: peripheral blood. The receptors were gathered from a man aged 55 to 70 with COVID-19, enrolled during active disease. CDR3s include the opening cysteine and the closing phenylalanine or tryptophan.

v_call: TRBV19; j_call: TRBJ1-5; cdr3_aa: CASSVQGDQPQHF
v_call: TRBV5-5; j_call: TRBJ1-1; cdr3_aa: CASSPGLQNTEAFF
v_call: TRBV28; j_call: TRBJ1-2; cdr3_aa: CASSLVDRVGGYTF
v_call: TRBV6-2/TRBV6-3; j_call: TRBJ2-5; cdr3_aa: CASIPGGLQETQYF
v_call: TRBV2; j_call: TRBJ1-4; cdr3_aa: CASSELSGTNEKLFF
v_call: TRBV2; j_call: TRBJ1-4; cdr3_aa: CASSKDREGNEKLFF
v_call: TRBV7-2; j_call: TRBJ2-2; cdr3_aa: CASSPRDRGRTGELFF
v_call: TRBV9; j_call: TRBJ1-4; cdr3_aa: CASKGSNEKLFF
v_call: TRBV19; j_call: TRBJ1-3; cdr3_aa: CASSLQQGPGNTIYF
v_call: TRBV5-1; j_call: TRBJ1-3; cdr3_aa: CASSSDSSSGNTIYF
v_call: TRBV27; j_call: TRBJ2-7; cdr3_aa: CASSLKHYSYEQYF
v_call: TRBV2; j_call: TRBJ1-5; cdr3_aa: CATTGRQSNQPQHF
v_call: TRBV5-1; j_call: TRBJ1-2; cdr3_aa: CASSSTGPYGYTF
v_call: TRBV6-6; j_call: TRBJ2-6; cdr3_aa: CASSHGTGGGGANVLTF
v_call: TRBV12-3/TRBV12-4; j_call: TRBJ1-2; cdr3_aa: CASSLEGGGYTF
v_call: TRBV4-1; j_call: TRBJ1-1; cdr3_aa: CASSRDIQGVTEAFF
v_call: TRBV28; j_call: TRBJ2-7; cdr3_aa: CASSLREEEYF
v_call: TRBV7-6; j_call: TRBJ2-2; cdr3_aa: CASSLIGERTGELFF
v_call: TRBV5-6; j_call: TRBJ2-5; cdr3_aa: CASSSHGRVETQYF
v_call: TRBV27; j_call: TRBJ1-1; cdr3_aa: CASSPSSTGTNTEAFF
v_call: TRBV19; j_call: TRBJ1-5; cdr3_aa: CASKDGTDNQPQHF
v_call: TRBV27; j_call: TRBJ2-7; cdr3_aa: CASSFGDTLAYEQYF
v_call: TRBV7-6; j_call: TRBJ2-5; cdr3_aa: CASSPLGRGRKETQYF
v_call: TRBV9; j_call: TRBJ2-7; cdr3_aa: CASSTTPESSYEQYF
v_call: TRBV28; j_call: TRBJ1-4; cdr3_aa: CASSLQGGKLFF
v_call: TRBV7-2; j_call: TRBJ1-6; cdr3_aa: CASSVTGFNSPLHF
v_call: TRBV6-2/TRBV6-3; j_call: TRBJ2-7; cdr3_aa: CASSQSYEQYF
v_call: TRBV14; j_call: TRBJ1-4; cdr3_aa: CASRSGTSNEKLFF
v_call: TRBV19; j_call: TRBJ1-6; cdr3_aa: CATRIPGQGNSPLHF
v_call: TRBV28; j_call: TRBJ1-2; cdr3_aa: CASYRASGYGYTF
v_call: TRBV19; j_call: TRBJ1-1; cdr3_aa: CASSTTAPNTEAFF
v_call: TRBV12-3/TRBV12-4; j_call: TRBJ1-5; cdr3_aa: CASSLERGRVQHF
v_call: TRBV7-2; j_call: TRBJ2-5; cdr3_aa: CASSLGAGVRGETQYF
v_call: TRBV5-4; j_call: TRBJ1-1; cdr3_aa: CASSLQGSTEAFF
v_call: TRBV5-4; j_call: TRBJ1-2; cdr3_aa: CASSLTGTHYGYTF
v_call: TRBV2; j_call: TRBJ1-2; cdr3_aa: CASSWGQTSYGYTF
v_call: TRBV7-9; j_call: TRBJ1-1; cdr3_aa: CASSLGTGMNTEAFF
v_call: TRBV19; j_call: TRBJ1-1; cdr3_aa: CASLRGGTTEAFF
v_call: TRBV6-5; j_call: TRBJ1-1; cdr3_aa: CASSYSTGVLNTEAFF
v_call: TRBV2; j_call: TRBJ1-2; cdr3_aa: CASSLRGGGYTF
v_call: TRBV18; j_call: TRBJ1-1; cdr3_aa: CASSLSAGAGTEAFF
v_call: TRBV2; j_call: TRBJ1-1; cdr3_aa: CASTLGAEAFF
v_call: TRBV5-5; j_call: TRBJ1-4; cdr3_aa: CASSLVNREGEKLFF
v_call: TRBV5-1; j_call: TRBJ2-1; cdr3_aa: CASSFRDRDIDEQFF
v_call: TRBV9; j_call: TRBJ2-3; cdr3_aa: CASSGSAIRTDTQYF
v_call: TRBV27; j_call: TRBJ2-2; cdr3_aa: CASSLSGTGELFF
v_call: TRBV7-2; j_call: TRBJ1-2; cdr3_aa: CASSLSMGGLDGYTF
v_call: TRBV30; j_call: TRBJ2-5; cdr3_aa: CAWSNGLYQETQYF
v_call: TRBV3-1/TRBV3-2; j_call: TRBJ1-4; cdr3_aa: CASSQGGRFNEKLFF
v_call: TRBV29-1; j_call: TRBJ1-4; cdr3_aa: CSVTEAQEKLFF
v_call: TRBV3-1/TRBV3-2; j_call: TRBJ1-4; cdr3_aa: CASSQGGQPNEKLFF
v_call: TRBV18; j_call: TRBJ2-5; cdr3_aa: CASSPRGGSNYVQETQYF
v_call: TRBV7-2; j_call: TRBJ1-5; cdr3_aa: CASSLGQGGKPQHF